Below, one TCR beta chain is given with its context. This clonotype was counted a single time. Its antigen is still unknown. A read error is possible here, since a much larger clone lies one base away. The library was produced with PCR. TCRdb lists the instrument as Illumina HiSeq 2500. To reduce PCR and sequencing biases, unique molecular identifiers were incorporated into the TCR beta cDNA libraries. Roughly 500,000 cDNA molecules were obtained for every 1 to 10 million input T cells, so each molecule roughly corresponded to one T cell. The patient libraries were prepared and sequenced with the same protocol used for the earlier healthy control dataset. Samples belonging to the same batch were prepared together, multiplexed and sequenced on a shared HiSeq lane. On the authors' methods: MIGEC was used to process the raw barcoded reads, and molecular identifier groups with only a single read were discarded before consensus assembly and CDR3 extraction. Clonotype tables were post-analysed with VDJtools, and diversity was normalized by down-sampling all datasets to the smallest sample size. Repertoire overlap clustering matched CDR3 amino acid but not nucleotide sequences to correct batch-related cross-sample contamination. The public sequencing data were trimmed at Q25 with fastp and processed into clonotypes with MiXCR by TCRdb, which kept only in-frame beta chains. Here each entry gathers all rows of one CDR3 protein and keeps the most common genes and DNA. None of the V and J calls come from the authors' own analysis; TCRdb made them. This sample comprises a few hundred thousand distinct CDR3 sequences, less than 40% of them detected only once. The ten largest clones capture more than 4% of the sample.

Sequences SGHRS (CDR1) and YFSETQ (CDR2) are obtained from the germline V gene. The CDR3 numbers 14 residues from cysteine through phenylalanine. The CDR3 DNA has 42 bases and is translated from base 1. The data derive from a study of post-analysis software for immune sequencing data (dated by TCRdb to 2013 to 2016). As for the study more broadly: Disease courses on record covered relapsing-remitting, secondary progressive and progressive-relapsing multiple sclerosis, though some patients had no subtype annotation. A subset of samples was prepared in parallel using single-end sample barcoding, then pooled and co-amplified after Illumina adapter ligation. The multiple sclerosis patient repertoires were compared with roughly twelve previously published healthy control repertoires from donors aged about 6 to 26 years. Study-wide findings and limitations: Strong co-clustering of samples prepared in the same batch was shown by direct clustering with F measure, prompting a batch-effect correction. The multiple sclerosis patient group was slightly younger than the control group. Patients showed significantly higher frequencies than controls for a handful of TRBV segments, among them TRBV5-6, TRBV5-1 and TRBV20-1. Significantly lower normalized Chao1 diversity was found in multiple sclerosis patients than in controls, suggesting substantial peripheral T-cell clonal expansion.

To demonstrate the VDJtools post-analysis software, the study profiled TCR beta repertoires from the peripheral blood of about a dozen young patients with multiple sclerosis. Multiple sclerosis patients were children and adolescents aged about 6 to 17 years. The sequenced material came from blood. This chain joins TRBV5-1 to TRBJ1-4; possibly the D gene is TRBD1, per 5 matching bases. The origin of this receptor is a girl aged 5-17 years with multiple sclerosis. The CDR3 reads as follows: CASSPGDADEKRFF. The sequenced DNA is TGCGCCAGCAGCCCCGGGGACGCTGATGAAAAACGGTTTTTT.